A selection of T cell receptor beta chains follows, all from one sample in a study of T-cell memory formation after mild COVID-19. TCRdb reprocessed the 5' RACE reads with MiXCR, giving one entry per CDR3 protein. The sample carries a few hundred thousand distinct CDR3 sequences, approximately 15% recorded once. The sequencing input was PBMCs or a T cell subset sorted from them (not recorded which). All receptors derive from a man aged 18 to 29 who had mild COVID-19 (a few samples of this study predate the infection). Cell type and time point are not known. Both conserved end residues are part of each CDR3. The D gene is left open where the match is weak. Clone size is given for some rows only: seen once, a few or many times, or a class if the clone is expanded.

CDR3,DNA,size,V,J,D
CASSQGARGGLNIQYF,TGTGCCAGCAGCCAAGGAGCCCGGGGGGGCTTGAACATTCAGTACTTC,few,TRBV4-2,TRBJ2-4,TRBD2
CASRQSFRNQPQHF,TGTGCCAGTAGACAATCTTTCCGCAATCAGCCCCAGCATTTT,NA,TRBV19,TRBJ1-5,NA
CASSLGQELYGYTF,TGTGCCAGCAGCTTGGGACAGGAGCTCTATGGCTACACCTTC,NA,TRBV7-2,TRBJ1-2,TRBD1
CASSLTPTGPGNTIYF,TGCGCCAGCAGCCTAACCCCTACAGGGCCTGGAAACACCATATATTTT,NA,TRBV5-1,TRBJ1-3,NA
CASRRPGDRTQYF,TGTGCCAGCAGGAGACCAGGAGATCGGACCCAGTACTTC,many,TRBV12-3/TRBV12-4,TRBJ2-5,NA
CSARSHSTAETQYF,TGCAGTGCTAGATCACATTCAACAGCGGAGACCCAGTACTTC,NA,TRBV20-1,TRBJ2-5,NA
CASSSPGGGLNNEQFF,TGTGCCAGCAGCTCGCCGGGCGGGGGGCTTAACAATGAGCAGTTCTTC,few,TRBV5-4,TRBJ2-1,TRBD2
CASSSGPSYQETQYF,TGTGCCAGCAGCTCGGGACCCTCGTACCAAGAGACCCAGTACTTC,many,TRBV5-6,TRBJ2-5,NA
CARSFFSDRLRGEAFF,TGTGCCAGAAGCTTTTTCTCGGACAGGCTGAGAGGAGAAGCTTTCTTT,few,TRBV5-3,TRBJ1-1,TRBD1
CASSPGQSGNTIYF,TGTGCCAGCAGTCCAGGACAGTCTGGAAACACCATATATTTT,few,TRBV28,TRBJ1-3,NA
CASSFRPTSELSTGELFF,TGTGCCAGCAGCTTTCGGCCCACGTCGGAGCTGAGCACCGGGGAGCTGTTTTTT,few,TRBV7-2,TRBJ2-2,NA
CATSLGFSYEQYF,TGCGCCACCTCTTTGGGGTTTTCCTACGAGCAGTACTTC,NA,TRBV10-2,TRBJ2-7,NA
CATSDPGRALRETQYF,TGTGCCACCAGTGACCCCGGCAGGGCCCTAAGGGAGACCCAGTACTTC,NA,TRBV24-1,TRBJ2-5,NA
CASSPSGVIRRTQYF,TGTGCCAGCAGCCCTAGCGGGGTGATCCGTAGGACCCAGTACTTC,NA,TRBV7-2,TRBJ2-5,TRBD2
CASSIRGPVDTQYF,TGTGCCAGCAGCATCAGGGGGCCCGTAGATACGCAGTATTTT,few,TRBV11-2,TRBJ2-3,TRBD1
CASSPTPNTEAFF,TGCGCCAGCAGTCCAACACCGAACACTGAAGCTTTCTTT,NA,TRBV5-1,TRBJ1-1,NA
CASSSLSGYTF,TGTGCCAGCAGCTCACTCAGTGGCTACACCTTC,many,TRBV12-3/TRBV12-4,TRBJ1-2,NA
CASSLAIGQGGYEQYF,TGTGCCAGCAGCCTAGCCATAGGACAGGGGGGCTACGAGCAGTACTTC,NA,TRBV13,TRBJ2-7,TRBD1
CASSLVRTGTVNTEAFF,TGCGCCAGCAGCTTGGTCAGAACAGGGACGGTGAACACTGAAGCTTTCTTT,few,TRBV5-1,TRBJ1-1,NA
CSVGAGPNYGYTF,TGCAGCGTTGGGGCAGGGCCCAACTATGGCTACACCTTC,NA,TRBV29-1,TRBJ1-2,NA
CASSYRAGRVNTEAFF,TGTGCCAGCAGTTACAGGGCAGGGAGGGTGAACACTGAAGCTTTCTTT,few,TRBV6-5,TRBJ1-1,NA
CASSGLTGSYSGYTF,TGTGCCAGTAGCGGATTGACAGGCTCTTACTCTGGCTACACCTTC,NA,TRBV19,TRBJ1-2,NA
CASSLERLPGNVKPGELFF,TGTGCCAGCAGCTTAGAAAGACTCCCGGGGAACGTCAAGCCCGGGGAGCTGTTTTTT,NA,TRBV11-2,TRBJ2-2,NA
CSARDRLARDTQYF,TGCAGTGCTAGAGATCGGCTAGCTAGAGATACGCAGTATTTT,many,TRBV20-1,TRBJ2-3,NA
CASSYVILLEKLFF,TGTGCCAGCAGTTACGTAATCCTCCTGGAAAAACTGTTTTTT,NA,TRBV6-6,TRBJ1-4,NA
CASSRSSQGTGELFF,TGTGCCAGCAGTCGGAGTTCCCAGGGCACCGGGGAGCTGTTTTTT,NA,TRBV27,TRBJ2-2,NA
CASSFDYGGSNEKLFF,TGTGCCAGCAGTTTCGATTACGGGGGATCTAATGAAAAACTGTTTTTT,NA,TRBV14,TRBJ1-4,NA
CSARAGHNEQFF,TGCAGTGCTAGAGCTGGCCACAATGAGCAGTTCTTC,NA,TRBV20-1,TRBJ2-1,NA
CASHRDYNSYEQYF,TGTGCCAGCCACCGGGACTACAACTCCTACGAGCAGTACTTC,NA,TRBV6-2/TRBV6-3,TRBJ2-7,TRBD2
CASSTDNSPLHF,TGTGCCAGCAGTACGGATAATTCACCCCTCCACTTT,NA,TRBV12-3/TRBV12-4,TRBJ1-6,NA
CSARGLAGEEIQETQYF,TGCAGTGCCCGGGGACTAGCGGGGGAAGAAATTCAGGAGACCCAGTACTTC,NA,TRBV20-1,TRBJ2-5,TRBD2
CASSQAAGPATNEKLFF,TGTGCCAGCAGCCAGGCGGCAGGGCCCGCAACTAATGAAAAACTGTTTTTT,NA,TRBV7-6,TRBJ1-4,NA